This TCR beta chain was identified in a study of T cell responses to AZD1222 COVID-19 vaccine. The study, taken as a whole, reports: Recipients of two AZD1222 doses showed rising Spike-specific TCR breadth and depth. Baseline serostatus was positive in only six AZD1222 recipients. A reported finding is that nearly half of spike-specific TCRs target unmutated variant regions.

As concerns this clone: Its antigen is still unknown.

Some clones are missing from TCRdb's copy, which holds only in-frame ones; the method was immunoSEQ multiplex PCR. The sample lists about 120,000 clones; 80% to 90% were seen once. Trimming stripped 0 bases from V and 0 bases from J, with 16 bases between. CDR1 is SGHRS and CDR2 is YFSETQ in the germline V gene. There are 17 residues in the CDR3. The sequencing used peripheral blood, collected 28 days after the second AZD1222 dose. The receptor's source is an adult who received the AZD1222 COVID-19 vaccine. V is TRBV5-1 and J is TRBJ2-7; either TRBD1 or TRBD2 may supply D (5 bases each). The CDR3 DNA is TGCGCCAGCAGCTTGGGCGCCGGGACGACGAGCTCCTACGAGCAGTACTTC. This sequence encodes CASSLGAGTTSSYEQYF.